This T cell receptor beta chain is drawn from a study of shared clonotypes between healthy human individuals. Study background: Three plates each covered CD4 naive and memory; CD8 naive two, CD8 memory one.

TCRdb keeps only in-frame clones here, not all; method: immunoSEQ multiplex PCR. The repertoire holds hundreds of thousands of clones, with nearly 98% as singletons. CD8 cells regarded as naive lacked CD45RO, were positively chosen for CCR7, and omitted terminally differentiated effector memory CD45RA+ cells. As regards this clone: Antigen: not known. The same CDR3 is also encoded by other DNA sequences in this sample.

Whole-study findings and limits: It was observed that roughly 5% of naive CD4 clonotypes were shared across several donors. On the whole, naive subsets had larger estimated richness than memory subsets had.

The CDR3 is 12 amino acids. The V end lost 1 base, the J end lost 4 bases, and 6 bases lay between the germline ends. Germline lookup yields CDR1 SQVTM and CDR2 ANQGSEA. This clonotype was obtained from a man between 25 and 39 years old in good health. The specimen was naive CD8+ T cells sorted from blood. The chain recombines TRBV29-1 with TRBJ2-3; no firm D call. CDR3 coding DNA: TGCAGCGTTGAAGGCGGTTCAGATACGCAGTATTTT. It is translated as CSVEGGSDTQYF.